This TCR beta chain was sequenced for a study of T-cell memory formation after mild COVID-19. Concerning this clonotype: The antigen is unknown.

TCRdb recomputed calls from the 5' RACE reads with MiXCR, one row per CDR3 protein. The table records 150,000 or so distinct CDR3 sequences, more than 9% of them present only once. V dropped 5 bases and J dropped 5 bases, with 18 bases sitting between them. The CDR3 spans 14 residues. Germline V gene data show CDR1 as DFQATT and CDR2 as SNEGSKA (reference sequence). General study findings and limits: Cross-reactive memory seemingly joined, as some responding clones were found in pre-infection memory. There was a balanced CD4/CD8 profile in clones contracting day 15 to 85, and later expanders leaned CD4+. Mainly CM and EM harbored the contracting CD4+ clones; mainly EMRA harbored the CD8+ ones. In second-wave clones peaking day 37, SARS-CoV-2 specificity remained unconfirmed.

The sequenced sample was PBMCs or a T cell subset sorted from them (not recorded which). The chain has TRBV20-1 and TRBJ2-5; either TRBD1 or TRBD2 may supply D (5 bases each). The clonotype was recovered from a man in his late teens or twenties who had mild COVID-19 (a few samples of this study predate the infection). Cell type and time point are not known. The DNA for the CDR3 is TGCAGTGCTCCGAACCCGACCGGGACGGAGACCCAGTACTTC. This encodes CSAPNPTGTETQYF.